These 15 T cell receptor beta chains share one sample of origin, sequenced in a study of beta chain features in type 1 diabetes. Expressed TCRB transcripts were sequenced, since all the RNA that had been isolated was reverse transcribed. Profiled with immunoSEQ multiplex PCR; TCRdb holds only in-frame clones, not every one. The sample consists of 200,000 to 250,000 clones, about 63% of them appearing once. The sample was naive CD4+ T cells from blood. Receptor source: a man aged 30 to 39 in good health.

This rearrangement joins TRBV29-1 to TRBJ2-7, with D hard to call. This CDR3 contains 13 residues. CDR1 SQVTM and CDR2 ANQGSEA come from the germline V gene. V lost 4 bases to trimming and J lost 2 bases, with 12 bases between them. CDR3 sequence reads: CSVGRGLTYEQYF. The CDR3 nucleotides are TGCAGCGTTGGCAGAGGTTTAACCTACGAGCAGTACTTC.

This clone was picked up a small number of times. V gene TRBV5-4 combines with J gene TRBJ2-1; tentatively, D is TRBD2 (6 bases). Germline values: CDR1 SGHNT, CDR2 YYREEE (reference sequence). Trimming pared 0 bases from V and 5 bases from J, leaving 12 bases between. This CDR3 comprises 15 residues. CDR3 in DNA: TGTGCCAGCAGCTTGGAGCTAGCGACCGACAATGAGCAGTTCTTC. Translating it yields CASSLELATDNEQFF.

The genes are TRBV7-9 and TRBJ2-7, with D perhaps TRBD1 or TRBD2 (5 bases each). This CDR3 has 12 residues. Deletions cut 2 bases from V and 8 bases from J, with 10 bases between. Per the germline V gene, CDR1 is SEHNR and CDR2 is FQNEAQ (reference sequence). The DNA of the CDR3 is TGTGCCAGCAGCTTACCTTTGGGACAGCAGTACTTC. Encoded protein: CASSLPLGQQYF. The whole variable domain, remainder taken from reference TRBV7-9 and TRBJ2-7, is DTGVSQNPRHKITKRGQNVTFRCDPISEHNRLYWYRQTLGQGPEFLTYFQNEAQLEKSRLLSDRFSAERPKGSFSTLEIQRTEQGDSAMYLCASSLPLGQQYFGPGTRLTVT.

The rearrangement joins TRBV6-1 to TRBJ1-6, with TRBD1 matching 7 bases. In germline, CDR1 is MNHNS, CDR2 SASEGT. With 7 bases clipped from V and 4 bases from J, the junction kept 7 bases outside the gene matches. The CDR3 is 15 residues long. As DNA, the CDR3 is TGTGCCAGCAACTTGGGGACAGAATATAATTCACCCCTCCACTTT. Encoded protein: CASNLGTEYNSPLHF.

In nucleotides, the CDR3 is TGTGCCAGCAGCGTTCAGGAGAGAGATACGCAGTATTTT. As protein: CASSVQERDTQYF. The rearrangement links TRBV9 to TRBJ2-3; D gene uncertain. The CDR3 runs 13 residues. The germline V and J ends were trimmed by 2 bases and 5 bases, with 9 bases remaining between them. Germline values: CDR1 SGDLS, CDR2 YYNGEE.

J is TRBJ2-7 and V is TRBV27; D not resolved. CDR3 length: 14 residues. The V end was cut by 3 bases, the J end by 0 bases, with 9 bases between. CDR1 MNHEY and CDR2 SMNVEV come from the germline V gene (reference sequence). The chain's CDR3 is CASSLSASSYEQYF. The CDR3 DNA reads TGTGCCAGCAGTTTGTCGGCGAGCTCCTACGAGCAGTACTTC.

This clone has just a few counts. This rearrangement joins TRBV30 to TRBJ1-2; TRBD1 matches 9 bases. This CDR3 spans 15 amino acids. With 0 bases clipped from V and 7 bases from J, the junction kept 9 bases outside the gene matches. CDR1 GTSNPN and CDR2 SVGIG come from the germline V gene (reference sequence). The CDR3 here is CAWSVALGQGGGYTF. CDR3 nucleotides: TGTGCCTGGAGTGTAGCGCTGGGACAGGGAGGTGGCTACACCTTC.

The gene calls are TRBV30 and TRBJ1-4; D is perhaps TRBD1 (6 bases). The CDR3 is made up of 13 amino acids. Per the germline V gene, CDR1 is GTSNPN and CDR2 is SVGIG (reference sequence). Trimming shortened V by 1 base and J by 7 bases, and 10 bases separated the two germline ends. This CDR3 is CAWSGQEGEKLFF. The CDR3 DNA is TGTGCCTGGAGTGGACAGGAGGGTGAAAAACTGTTTTTT.

The chain's CDR3 is CASSLDRGGPPIQYF. DNA of the CDR3: TGTGCCAGCAGCTTAGATCGGGGAGGGCCGCCCATTCAGTACTTC. The chain links TRBV7-2 to TRBJ2-4, with 7 bases that match TRBD2. Germline loops: CDR1 SGHTA, CDR2 FQGNSA. V lost 1 base and J lost 9; bases outside the gene matches: 9. There are 15 residues in the CDR3. The complete variable domain, with remaining parts taken from reference TRBV7-2 and TRBJ2-4, reads GAGVSQSPSNKVTEKGKDVELRCDPISGHTALYWYRQSLGQGLEFLIYFQGNSAPDKSGLPSDRFSAERTGGSVSTLTIQRTQQEDSAVYLCASSLDRGGPPIQYFGAGTRLSVL.

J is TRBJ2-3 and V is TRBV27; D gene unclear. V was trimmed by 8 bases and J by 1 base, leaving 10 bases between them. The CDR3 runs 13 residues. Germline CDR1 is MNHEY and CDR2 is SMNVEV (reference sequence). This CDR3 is CASSPSRTDTQYF. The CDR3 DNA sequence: TGTGCCAGCTCACCGTCTCGCACAGATACGCAGTATTTT.

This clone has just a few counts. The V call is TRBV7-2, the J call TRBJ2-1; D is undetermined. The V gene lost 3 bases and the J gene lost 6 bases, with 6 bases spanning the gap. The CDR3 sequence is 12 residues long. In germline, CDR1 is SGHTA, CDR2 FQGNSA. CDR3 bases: TGTGCCAGCAGCTTGAGAGGCAATGAGCAGTTCTTC. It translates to CASSLRGNEQFF.

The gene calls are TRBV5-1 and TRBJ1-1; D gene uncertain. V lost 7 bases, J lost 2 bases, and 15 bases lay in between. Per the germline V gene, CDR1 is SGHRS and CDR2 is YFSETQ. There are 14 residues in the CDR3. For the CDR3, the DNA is TGCGCCAGCGTCACAGCTCCGGGTAACACTGAAGCTTTCTTT. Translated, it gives CASVTAPGNTEAFF.

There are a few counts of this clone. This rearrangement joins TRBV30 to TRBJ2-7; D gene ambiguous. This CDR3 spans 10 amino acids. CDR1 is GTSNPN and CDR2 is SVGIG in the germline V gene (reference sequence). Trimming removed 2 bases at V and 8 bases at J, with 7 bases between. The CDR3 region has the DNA TGTGCCTGGAGTAACGGAAAGCAGTACTTC. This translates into CAWSNGKQYF.

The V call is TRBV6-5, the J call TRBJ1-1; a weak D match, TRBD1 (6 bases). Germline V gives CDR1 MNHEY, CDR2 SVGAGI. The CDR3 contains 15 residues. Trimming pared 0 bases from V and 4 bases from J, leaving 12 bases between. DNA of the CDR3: TGTGCCAGCAGTTACTCGACCACAGGGATCACTGAAGCTTTCTTT. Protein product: CASSYSTTGITEAFF.

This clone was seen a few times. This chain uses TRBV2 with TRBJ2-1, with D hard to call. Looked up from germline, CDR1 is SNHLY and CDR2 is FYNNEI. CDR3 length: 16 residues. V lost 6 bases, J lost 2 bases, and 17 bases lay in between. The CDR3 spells CASSLNSAEPYNEQFF. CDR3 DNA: TGTGCCAGCAGCCTAAATAGTGCGGAACCCTACAATGAGCAGTTCTTC.